These 32 T cell receptor beta chains came from one sample sequenced in a study of blood T cell repertoires in COVID-19. The data were produced by immunoSEQ multiplex PCR, yet TCRdb's version contains in-frame clones alone and is incomplete. The table records some 180,000 clones, less than 80% of them present only once. The sequencing sample was made of peripheral blood. Receptor source: a man aged 50 or older who had recovered from COVID-19.

V is TRBV19 and J is TRBJ2-6; 8 bases match TRBD1. From germline, CDR1 is LNHDA and CDR2 SQIVND (reference sequence). With 6 bases clipped from V and 0 bases from J, the junction kept 7 bases outside the gene matches. This CDR3 has 17 residues. The CDR3 loop is CASSRGQGRSGANVLTF. In DNA, the CDR3 is TGTGCCAGTAGCCGAGGACAGGGACGCTCTGGGGCCAACGTCCTGACTTTC. The full variable domain, in which reference TRBV19 and TRBJ2-6 provide the parts outside the CDR3, is DGGITQSPKYLFRKEGQNVTLSCEQNLNHDAMYWYRQDPGQGLRLIYYSQIVNDFQKGDIAEGYSVSREKKESFPLTVTSAQKNPTAFYLCASSRGQGRSGANVLTFGAGSRLTVL.

The V gene is TRBV7-2, the J gene TRBJ2-1, with D possibly matching TRBD2 (6 bases). Deletions cut 4 bases from V and 3 bases from J, with 10 bases between. CDR3 length equals 14 residues. CDR1 SGHTA and CDR2 FQGNSA come from the germline V gene. The CDR3 loop is CASSYHGSYNEQFF. The CDR3 region has the DNA TGTGCCAGCAGCTACCACGGGAGCTACAATGAGCAGTTCTTC. The whole variable domain, remainder taken from reference TRBV7-2 and TRBJ2-1, is GAGVSQSPSNKVTEKGKDVELRCDPISGHTALYWYRQSLGQGLEFLIYFQGNSAPDKSGLPSDRFSAERTGGSVSTLTIQRTQQEDSAVYLCASSYHGSYNEQFFGPGTRLTVL.

The chain links TRBV28 to TRBJ1-1; a weak D match, TRBD1 (5 bases). V dropped 6 bases and J dropped 4 bases, with 15 bases sitting between them. CDR3 length: 14 amino acids. The germline CDR1 and CDR2 sequences are MDHEN and SYDVKM. CDR3 in DNA: TGTGCCAGCAGCCCCTCTTGGAGGGGCACTGAAGCTTTCTTT. The encoded protein is CASSPSWRGTEAFF.

The V and J genes are TRBV19 and TRBJ2-1; no reliable D call. Germline V gene sequence: CDR1 LNHDA, CDR2 SQIVND (reference sequence). Trimming cost V 5 bases and J 2 bases, with 7 bases left between them. The CDR3 covers 13 residues. The CDR3 coding sequence is TGTGCCAGTAGTGTCGACACCTACAATGAGCAGTTCTTC. Residues: CASSVDTYNEQFF.

The V and J genes are TRBV2 and TRBJ2-7; a weak D match, TRBD2 (6 bases). Trimming took 7 bases from V and 3 from J, leaving 13 bases between them. Per the germline V gene, CDR1 is SNHLY and CDR2 is FYNNEI. The CDR3 has 13 residues. Here the CDR3 DNA reads TGTGCCAGCAACCGGGGGAGAGGCTACGAGCAGTACTTC. This encodes CASNRGRGYEQYF.

There are a few counts of this clone. At the DNA level, this CDR3 is encoded by other sequences in the same sample as well. This rearrangement joins TRBV5-1 to TRBJ2-5, with TRBD2 matching over 7 bases. Germline values: CDR1 SGHRS, CDR2 YFSETQ. The length of the CDR3 is 14 residues. J gave up 2 bases and V 3 bases, and 4 bases lay outside the gene matches. The CDR3 region is CASSSGLRQETQYF. Here the CDR3 DNA reads TGCGCCAGCAGCTCGGGACTACGGCAAGAGACCCAGTACTTC.

In DNA form, the CDR3 reads TGTGCCAGCAGCAACAGGGATATAATGGCAGATACGCAGTATTTT. Amino acids: CASSNRDIMADTQYF. The J gene is TRBJ2-3, the V gene TRBV7-9; possibly TRBD1 for D (6 bases). Trimming removed 5 bases from V and 4 bases from J, with 16 bases in between. CDR3 length equals 15 residues. The germline V gene has CDR1 SEHNR and CDR2 FQNEAQ (reference sequence).

This chain links TRBV4-2 with TRBJ1-4, with 7 bases that match TRBD1. CDR1 is LGHNA, CDR2 YNFKEQ, per germline. Trimming took 1 base from V and 8 from J; bases not matched to a gene: 13. CDR3 length: 17 amino acids. CDR3: CASSQAASGTVGEKLFF. The CDR3 DNA reads as TGTGCCAGCAGCCAAGCGGCCTCCGGGACAGTGGGGGAAAAACTGTTTTTT.

This chain links TRBV3-1 (or the pseudogene TRBV3-2) with TRBJ1-3; 9 bases fit TRBD1. The germline V gene has CDR1 LGHDT and CDR2 YNNKEL (reference sequence). The CDR3 extends over 14 amino acids. The J segment lost 4 bases and the V segment lost 3 bases, leaving 1 base of the junction unmatched. DNA of the CDR3: TGTGCCAGCAGCCAGGACAGGGGAGGAAACACCATATATTTT. Encoded protein: CASSQDRGGNTIYF.

The chain recombines TRBV9 with TRBJ2-2; TRBD1 agrees at 10 bases. CDR1 is SGDLS, CDR2 YYNGEE, per germline. V was pared by 4 bases and J by 5 bases, with 8 bases of the junction left unmatched. This CDR3 region has 16 residues. CDR3 region: CASSSGTGVQTGELFF. CDR3 DNA sequence: TGTGCCAGCAGCTCCGGGACAGGGGTCCAGACCGGGGAGCTGTTTTTT.

The chain carries TRBV6-5 and TRBJ2-7; no firm D call. This CDR3 is built from 11 residues. The germline V and J ends were trimmed by 10 bases and 5 bases, with 12 bases remaining between them. CDR1 MNHEY and CDR2 SVGAGI come from the germline V gene. The DNA for the CDR3 is TGTGCCACCTCTATACTCCACGAGCAGTACTTC. Its translation is CATSILHEQYF.

The rearrangement uses TRBV19 and TRBJ1-4; D not resolved. CDR1 and CDR2 from the germline V gene are LNHDA and SQIVND (reference sequence). The V end lost 5 bases, the J end lost 1 base, and 8 bases lay between the germline ends. This CDR3 region has 14 residues. The DNA for the CDR3 is TGTGCCAGTAGTTTTGCCAGAACTAATGAAAAACTGTTTTTT. Encoded protein: CASSFARTNEKLFF.

The count of this clone is one. J is TRBJ2-5 and V is TRBV6-1, with a possible D match to TRBD2 (5 bases). V was shortened by 1 base and J by 1 base, with 16 bases between the two germline ends. The CDR3 spans 17 residues. Per germline, CDR1 MNHNS and CDR2 SASEGT. The CDR3 nucleotides read TGTGCCAGCAGTGAAGTTGTTAGACAAGGAGGCCAAGAGACCCAGTACTTC. Protein sequence: CASSEVVRQGGQETQYF.

The chain uses TRBV5-6 and TRBJ1-2, with D unresolved. CDR1 SGHDT and CDR2 YYEEEE come from the germline V gene. Deletions cut 1 base from V and 8 bases from J, with 9 bases between. CDR3 length equals 12 residues. Here the CDR3 DNA reads TGTGCCAGCAGCTTGTTTTTAAGCGGCTACACCTTC. Amino acids: CASSLFLSGYTF.

The V and J genes are TRBV12-3 or TRBV12-4 and TRBJ1-5; maybe TRBD1 (6 bases). The length of the CDR3 is 13 residues. Trimming left V 3 bases short and J 10 bases short, with 13 bases between. The CDR3 DNA reads TGTGCCAGCAGTTTTAGGGTGGGACACCCCCAGCATTTT. Translation gives CASSFRVGHPQHF.

The chain joins TRBV28 to TRBJ2-6; D is unclear. V lost 2 bases and J 0 bases, leaving 8 bases between the germline ends. The germline gives CDR1 MDHEN, CDR2 SYDVKM. The CDR3 runs to 16 residues. CDR3 loop: CASSLLQPSGANVLTF. The CDR3 DNA reads TGTGCCAGCAGTTTACTACAGCCCTCTGGGGCCAACGTCCTGACTTTC.

The chain uses TRBV30 and TRBJ1-2; TRBD1 agrees at 7 bases. CDR3 length equals 13 residues. J was trimmed by 3 bases and V by 2 bases; bases with no gene match: 3. The germline CDR1 and CDR2 sequences are GTSNPN and SVGIG (reference sequence). DNA for the CDR3: TGTGCCTGGAGTCCCAGGGGGGACTATGGCTACACCTTC. Encoded protein: CAWSPRGDYGYTF.

The rearrangement joins TRBV24-1 to TRBJ2-7, with D possibly being TRBD2 (6 bases). The CDR3 sequence is 15 residues long. V was shortened by 7 bases and J by 2 bases, with 17 bases between the two germline ends. The germline V gene has CDR1 KGHDR and CDR2 SFDVKD. The CDR3 region is CATRDRRRETYEQYF. CDR3 DNA sequence: TGTGCCACCAGGGATCGCCGGCGGGAAACCTACGAGCAGTACTTC.

The rearrangement links TRBV9 to TRBJ2-7, with D perhaps matching TRBD1 (7 bases). Germline V CDR1 and CDR2: SGDLS, YYNGEE. The CDR3 runs 15 residues. The V end was cut by 4 bases, the J end by 4 bases, with 18 bases between. The CDR3 DNA follows: TGTGCCAGCAGCCCTCCCGCAGGGGGGACATACGAGCAGTACTTC. Translated: CASSPPAGGTYEQYF.

The chain links TRBV9 to TRBJ1-2; TRBD1 aligns across 7 bases. The CDR3 length is 18 residues. Germline V gene sequence: CDR1 SGDLS, CDR2 YYNGEE. The ends lost 4 bases at V and 3 bases at J; junction bases unmatched: 18. The CDR3, as DNA: TGTGCCAGCAGCTTTCTGGTTGGCTTCGGACAGGCGGACTATGGCTACACCTTC. This codes for CASSFLVGFGQADYGYTF.

This clone was seen a handful of times. V usage is TRBV14 and J usage is TRBJ1-1, with unresolved D. The germline V gene encodes CDR1 SGHDN and CDR2 FVKESK. CDR3 size: 14 residues. Trimming shortened V by 4 bases and J by 8 bases, and 17 bases separated the two germline ends. The CDR3 protein is CASSRREGRGEAFF. In DNA, the CDR3 is TGTGCCAGCAGCCGGCGGGAAGGACGAGGCGAAGCTTTCTTT.

The rearrangement joins TRBV6-6 to TRBJ2-5; D gene uncertain. Germline assignment: CDR1 MNHNY and CDR2 SVGAGI (reference sequence). V was pared by 5 bases and J by 5 bases, with 6 bases between. The CDR3 spans 11 residues. Here the CDR3 DNA reads TGTGCCAGCAGTCGTGCGGAGACCCAGTACTTC. Its protein product is CASSRAETQYF.

V gene TRBV4-2 combines with J gene TRBJ2-1, with D perhaps TRBD1 (6 bases). The CDR3 is made up of 16 amino acids. Deletions cut 0 bases from V and 4 bases from J, with 13 bases between. CDR1 is LGHNA and CDR2 is YNFKEQ in the germline V gene. In DNA, the CDR3 is TGTGCCAGCAGCCAAGAGGATCGACAGGCTTACAATGAGCAGTTCTTC. Its protein product is CASSQEDRQAYNEQFF.

DNA of the CDR3: TGTGCCAGCAGTGAGGGGACACCCGAAGCTTTCTTT. Translation: CASSEGTPEAFF. V and J are TRBV6-1 and TRBJ1-1, with D tentatively TRBD1 (6 bases). The CDR3 runs to 12 residues. V lost 3 bases and J 8 bases, leaving 10 bases between the germline ends. Germline V gene sequence: CDR1 MNHNS, CDR2 SASEGT.

This clone was seen a few times. V and J are TRBV7-2 and TRBJ2-7, with 9 positions matching TRBD2. CDR3 length equals 16 residues. Germline CDR1 is SGHTA and CDR2 is FQGNSA. V shed 5 bases, J shed 2 bases, and the junction held 10 bases outside the gene matches. CDR3 sequence reads: CASSGGGRGRAYEQYF. The CDR3 DNA reads TGTGCCAGCAGCGGAGGGGGGCGCGGGAGGGCCTACGAGCAGTACTTC.

This chain links TRBV4-3 with TRBJ1-1; 9 bases are shared with TRBD1. The CDR3 spans 16 residues. Per the germline V gene, CDR1 is LGHNA and CDR2 is YSLEER. Losses at the gene ends were 0 bases for V and 1 base for J; bases not matched to a gene: 3. CDR3: CASSQDPQGANTEAFF. CDR3 DNA sequence: TGCGCCAGCAGCCAAGATCCACAGGGGGCGAACACTGAAGCTTTCTTT.

The rearrangement uses TRBV7-9 and TRBJ2-1; 13 bases match TRBD2. Germline lookup yields CDR1 SEHNR and CDR2 FQNEAQ (reference sequence). The V and J ends lost 4 bases and 6 bases, in that order; junction bases with no gene match: 3. CDR3 length equals 15 residues. The CDR3 DNA reads as TGTGCCAGCAGCTCTGGGACTAGCGGGATCAATGAGCAGTTCTTC. Its protein product is CASSSGTSGINEQFF.

V usage is TRBV7-2 and J usage is TRBJ2-1, with 7 bases identical to TRBD2. The germline gives CDR1 SGHTA, CDR2 FQGNSA. J gave up 0 bases and V 8 bases, and 4 bases lay outside the gene matches. The length of the CDR3 is 14 residues. CDR3 loop: CASRAGVSYNEQFF. For the CDR3, the DNA is TGTGCCAGCCGGGCGGGAGTCTCCTACAATGAGCAGTTCTTC.

The V and J genes are TRBV19 and TRBJ2-1; 8 nucleotides match TRBD2. Losses at the gene ends were 4 bases for V and 9 bases for J; bases not matched to a gene: 5. The CDR3 runs 13 residues. Germline V CDR1 and CDR2: LNHDA, SQIVND (reference sequence). In nucleotides, the CDR3 is TGTGCCAGTAGTAGGGGACTAGTGTCTGAGCAGTTCTTC. Amino acid sequence: CASSRGLVSEQFF.

The chain has TRBV7-2 and TRBJ2-1; 12 nucleotides agree with TRBD2. Germline assignment: CDR1 SGHTA and CDR2 FQGNSA. V gave up 3 bases and J gave up 9 bases; unmatched junction bases: 15. The CDR3 spans 18 residues. CDR3 loop: CASSLDKTSGRFAFEQFF. The CDR3 DNA sequence: TGTGCCAGCAGCTTGGATAAGACTAGCGGGAGATTCGCGTTTGAGCAGTTCTTC.

V and J are TRBV7-3 and TRBJ2-3, with TRBD2 matching 12 bases. This CDR3 is built from 15 residues. With V trimmed by 5 bases and J by 5 bases, 5 bases remained unmatched. Germline V gene data show CDR1 as SGHTA and CDR2 as FQGTGA. DNA of the CDR3: TGTGCCAGCAGCGCTAGCGGGAGGGCCTTAGATACGCAGTATTTT. This translates into CASSASGRALDTQYF.

The chain is built from TRBV29-1 and TRBJ2-3; a weak D match, TRBD1 (7 bases). Deletions cut 0 bases from V and 0 bases from J, with 19 bases between. From germline, CDR1 is SQVTM and CDR2 ANQGSEA. The CDR3 loop spans 18 amino acids. The CDR3 sequence: CSVEDATLEGASTDTQYF. As DNA, the CDR3 is TGCAGCGTTGAAGACGCAACGTTGGAGGGGGCTAGCACAGATACGCAGTATTTT.